These 10 T cell receptor beta chains originate from one sample sequenced in a study of T cell responses to AZD1222 COVID-19 vaccine. Produced via immunoSEQ multiplex PCR; TCRdb's table is partial and in-frame only. In the table there are 78,000 or so clones, roughly 88% of which are singletons. Sequenced here: peripheral blood, sampled on day 0 of AZD1222 vaccination. The source of these receptors is an adult in good health.

CDR3 sequence reads: CASSAIDRSPIGELFF. In DNA form, the CDR3 reads TGTGCCAGCAGCGCCATAGACAGATCCCCAATCGGGGAGCTGTTTTTT. V gene TRBV7-6 combines with J gene TRBJ2-2; a weak D match, TRBD1 (5 bases). CDR3 length: 16 amino acids. V gave up 5 bases and J gave up 7 bases, with 20 bases separating them. In germline, CDR1 is SGHVS, CDR2 FNYEAQ.

This chain uses TRBV7-3 with TRBJ2-3; weak D call: TRBD1 (6 bases). CDR3 size: 18 residues. CDR1 is SGHTA and CDR2 is FQGTGA in the germline V gene. The V and J ends lost 0 bases and 0 bases respectively, with 16 bases between them. CDR3 in DNA: TGTGCCAGCAGCTTAACGTTAAGCGTGGGGGCGAGCACAGATACGCAGTATTTT. As protein: CASSLTLSVGASTDTQYF.

This rearrangement joins TRBV11-1 to TRBJ2-3, with a tentative D call TRBD2 (6 bases). CDR3 length: 16 residues. The germline V gene has CDR1 SGHAT and CDR2 FQDESV (reference sequence). The ends were cut back, 5 bases at V and 1 base at J, with 16 bases in the middle. The CDR3 nucleotides are TGTGCCAGCAGCCCCAGACTCGGGGGAGGCACAGATACGCAGTATTTT. Protein sequence: CASSPRLGGGTDTQYF.

V gene TRBV28 combines with J gene TRBJ1-4; D uncertain. The CDR3 extends over 15 amino acids. Trimming took off 2 bases at V and 5 bases at J, with 12 bases between the two ends. CDR1 is MDHEN and CDR2 is SYDVKM in the germline V gene. CDR3 nucleotide sequence: TGTGCCAGCAGTTTACGCCGAGGAAGCAATGAAAAACTGTTTTTT. It is translated as CASSLRRGSNEKLFF.

This clone was detected only once. CDR3 in amino acids: CASSVDRVKSTNNEQFF. CDR3 coding DNA: TGTGCCAGCAGTGTGGACAGGGTAAAGAGTACTAACAATGAGCAGTTCTTC. The chain recombines TRBV2 with TRBJ2-1, with 8 bases aligning to TRBD1. Trimming took 4 bases from V and 5 from J; bases not matched to a gene: 13. Germline-derived CDR1 and CDR2 are SNHLY and FYNNEI. This CDR3 spans 17 amino acids. Together with reference TRBV2 and TRBJ2-1, the CDR3 gives the full variable domain: EPEVTQTPSHQVTQMGQEVILRCVPISNHLYFYWYRQILGQKVEFLVSFYNNEISEKSEIFDDQFSVERPDGSNFTLKIRSTKLEDSAMYFCASSVDRVKSTNNEQFFGPGTRLTVL.

This sequence joins TRBV4-1 and TRBJ2-1; TRBD2 aligns across 11 bases. Germline lookup yields CDR1 MGHRA and CDR2 YSYEKL. This CDR3 is 17 amino acids long. J was trimmed by 1 base and V by 4 bases; bases with no gene match: 6. The CDR3 DNA follows: TGCGCCAGCAGCCCCCAGGCTAGCGGGGGGTCCTACAATGAGCAGTTCTTC. Its protein product is CASSPQASGGSYNEQFF.

Only one count was recorded for this clone. Here the CDR3 reads CASSLGQESYGYTF. Here the CDR3 DNA reads TGTGCCAGCAGCTTGGGACAGGAGAGCTATGGCTACACCTTC. This chain joins TRBV5-4 and TRBJ1-2, with D possibly being TRBD1 (6 bases). CDR1 and CDR2 from the germline V gene are SGHNT and YYREEE (reference sequence). This CDR3 comprises 14 residues. The germline V and J ends were trimmed by 0 bases and 4 bases, with 10 bases remaining between them.

This clone was counted ten times or more. This sequence joins TRBV27 and TRBJ1-2, with D unclear. Germline CDR1 and CDR2: MNHEY and SMNVEV (reference sequence). Trimming took off 4 bases at V and 3 bases at J, with 3 bases between the two ends. The CDR3 runs 11 residues. The CDR3 loop is CASSWDYGYTF. The CDR3 region has the DNA TGTGCCAGCAGTTGGGACTATGGCTACACCTTC.

The V call is TRBV3-1 (or the pseudogene TRBV3-2), the J call TRBJ2-5; D not certain. The germline CDR1 and CDR2 sequences are LGHDT and YNNKEL (reference sequence). The CDR3 spans 13 residues. V was pared by 3 bases and J by 4 bases, with 9 bases between. In DNA, the CDR3 is TGTGCCAGCAGCCAGGGCATGAGAGAGACCCAGTACTTC. This codes for CASSQGMRETQYF.

V usage is TRBV15 and J usage is TRBJ1-2, with a tentative D call TRBD1 (5 bases). This CDR3 region has 14 residues. V was shortened by 5 bases and J by 7 bases, with 17 bases between the two germline ends. Germline CDR1 reads LNHNV; CDR2 reads YYDKDF (reference sequence). Here the CDR3 reads CATSPNLGGVGYTF. In DNA, the CDR3 is TGTGCCACCAGCCCGAACCTGGGGGGGGTTGGCTACACCTTC.